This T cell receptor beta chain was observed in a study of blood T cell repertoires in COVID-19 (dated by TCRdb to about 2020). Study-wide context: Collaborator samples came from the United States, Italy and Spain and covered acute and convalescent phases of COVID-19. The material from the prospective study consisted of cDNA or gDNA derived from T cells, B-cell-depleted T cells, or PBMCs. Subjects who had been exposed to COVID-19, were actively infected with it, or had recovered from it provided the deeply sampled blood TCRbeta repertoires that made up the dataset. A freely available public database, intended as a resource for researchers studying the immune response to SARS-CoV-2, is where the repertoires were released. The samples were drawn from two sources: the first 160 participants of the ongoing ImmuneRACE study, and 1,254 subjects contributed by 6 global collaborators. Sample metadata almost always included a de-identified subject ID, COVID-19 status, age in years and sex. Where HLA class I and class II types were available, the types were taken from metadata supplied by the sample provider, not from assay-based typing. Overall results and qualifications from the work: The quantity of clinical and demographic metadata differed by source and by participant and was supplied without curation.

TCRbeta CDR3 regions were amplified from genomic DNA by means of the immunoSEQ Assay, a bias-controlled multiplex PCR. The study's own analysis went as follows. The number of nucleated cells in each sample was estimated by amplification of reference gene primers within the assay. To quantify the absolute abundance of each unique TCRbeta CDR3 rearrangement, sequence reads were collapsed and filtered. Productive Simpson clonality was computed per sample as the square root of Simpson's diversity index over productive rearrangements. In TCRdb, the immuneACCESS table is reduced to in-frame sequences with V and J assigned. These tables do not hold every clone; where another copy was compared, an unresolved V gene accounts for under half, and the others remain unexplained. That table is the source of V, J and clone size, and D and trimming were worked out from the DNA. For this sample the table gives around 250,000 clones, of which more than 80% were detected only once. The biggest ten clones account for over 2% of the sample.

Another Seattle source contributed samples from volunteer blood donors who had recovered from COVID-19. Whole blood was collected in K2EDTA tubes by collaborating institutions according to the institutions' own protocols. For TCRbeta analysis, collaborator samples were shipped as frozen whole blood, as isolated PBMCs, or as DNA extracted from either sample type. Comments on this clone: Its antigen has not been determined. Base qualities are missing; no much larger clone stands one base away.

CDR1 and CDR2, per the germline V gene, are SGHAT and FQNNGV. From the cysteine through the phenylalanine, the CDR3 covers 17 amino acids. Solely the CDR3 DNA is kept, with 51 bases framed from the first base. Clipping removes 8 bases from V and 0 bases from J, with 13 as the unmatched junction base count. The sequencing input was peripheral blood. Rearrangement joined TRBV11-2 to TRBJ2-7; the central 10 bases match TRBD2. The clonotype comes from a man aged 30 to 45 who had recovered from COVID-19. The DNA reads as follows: TGTGCCAGCGGTCCCCTACCCCGGACTAGCGGCTCCTACGAGCAGTACTTC. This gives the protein CASGPLPRTSGSYEQYF.